These 5 T cell receptor beta chains originate from one sample sequenced in a study of cytotoxic CD8 clonotypes in ibrutinib-treated CLL. The data were produced by immunoSEQ multiplex PCR, yet TCRdb's version contains in-frame clones alone and is incomplete. The table lists about 68,000 clones, about two thirds of them singletons. The sequencing here drew on PBMCs, taken after 12 months of ibrutinib treatment. These receptors originate from a human donor with chronic lymphocytic leukemia.

The V and J genes are TRBV19 and TRBJ1-6; no clear D. CDR3 length: 12 amino acids. The V gene's germline CDR1 is LNHDA and CDR2 SQIVND (reference sequence). V lost 6 bases to trimming and J lost 5 bases, with 5 bases between them. The chain's CDR3 is CASRYDNSPLHF. CDR3 nucleotide sequence: TGTGCCAGTAGATACGATAATTCACCCCTCCACTTT.

CDR3 protein: CASSQRHPLNEQYF. In DNA, the CDR3 is TGTGCCAGCAGCCAACGGCACCCGCTGAACGAGCAGTACTTC. The chain recombines TRBV2 with TRBJ2-7; D unresolved. The CDR3 contains 14 residues. V lost 6 bases and J lost 5, with 17 bases in between. Germline V gene data show CDR1 as SNHLY and CDR2 as FYNNEI.

The chain carries TRBV30 and TRBJ1-2; D is perhaps TRBD1 (6 bases). Germline V gene sequence: CDR1 GTSNPN, CDR2 SVGIG (reference sequence). V lost 4 bases, J lost 4 bases, and 16 bases lay in between. The CDR3 totals 14 residues. CDR3 coding DNA: TGTGCCTGGACCCTACCCGGGACACCCTATGGCTACACCTTC. This gives the protein CAWTLPGTPYGYTF. The full variable domain, rest sourced from reference TRBV30 and TRBJ1-2, is SQTIHQWPATLVQPVGSPLSLECTVEGTSNPNLYWYRQAAGRGLQLLFYSVGIGQISSEVPQNLSASRPQDRQFILSSKKLLLSDSGFYLCAWTLPGTPYGYTFGSGTRLTVV.

The chain is built from TRBV11-2 and TRBJ2-7; 8 positions match TRBD2. V shed 1 base, J shed 6 bases, and the junction held 5 bases outside the gene matches. The CDR3 loop spans 14 amino acids. Germline loops: CDR1 SGHAT, CDR2 FQNNGV. CDR3 loop: CASSLVAGGGEQYF. CDR3 DNA: TGTGCCAGCAGCTTAGTCGCGGGGGGTGGCGAGCAGTACTTC.

The count of this clone is one. This chain uses TRBV29-1 with TRBJ2-3; no definite D call. This CDR3 is 13 amino acids long. Trimming took off 4 bases at V and 2 bases at J, with 10 bases between the two ends. Germline-derived CDR1 and CDR2 are SQVTM and ANQGSEA. The CDR3 here is CSVGVEVTDTQYF. The CDR3 DNA follows: TGCAGCGTTGGTGTTGAGGTCACAGATACGCAGTATTTT.